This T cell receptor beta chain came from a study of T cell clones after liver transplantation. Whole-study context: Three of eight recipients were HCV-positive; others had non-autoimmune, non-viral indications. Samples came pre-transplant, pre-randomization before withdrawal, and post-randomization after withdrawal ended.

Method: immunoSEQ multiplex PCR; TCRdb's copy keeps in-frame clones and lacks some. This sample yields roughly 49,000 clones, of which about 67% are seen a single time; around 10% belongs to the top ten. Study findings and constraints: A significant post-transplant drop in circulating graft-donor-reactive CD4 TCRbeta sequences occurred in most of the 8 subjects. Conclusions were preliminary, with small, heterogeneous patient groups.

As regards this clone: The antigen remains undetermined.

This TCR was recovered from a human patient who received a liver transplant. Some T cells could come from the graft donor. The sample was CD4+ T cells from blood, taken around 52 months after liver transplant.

CDR3 residues: CASSLEGGTRLKLFF. The DNA of the CDR3 is TGTGCCAGCAGCTTAGAGGGGGGCACGAGATTAAAACTGTTTTTT. This rearrangement joins TRBV7-8 to TRBJ1-4; D perhaps matches TRBD1 (6 bases). The ends were cut back, 1 base at V and 10 bases at J, with 16 bases in the middle. Per germline, CDR1 SGHVS and CDR2 FQNEAQ. The CDR3 covers 15 residues.